The clone carrying this TCR beta chain was seen a handful of times. As yet, its antigen is unknown. The data originate from a study of T-cell memory formation after mild COVID-19. Across the study: TCR clusters mostly belonged to single donors. Study observations and caveats: Contracting clones, day 15 to 85, had balanced CD4/CD8, and later expanders favored CD4+. Several responding clones turned up in pre-infection memory, indicating that cross-reactive memory may have taken part.

The trim removed 5 bases at V and 2 bases at J, leaving 11 bases unmatched. This CDR3 region has 17 residues. From germline, CDR1 is MNHEY and CDR2 SVGAGI. Each CDR3 protein gets one entry after TCRdb re-called the 5' RACE reads with MiXCR. The sample has about 350,000 distinct CDR3 sequences; about 13% are singletons. The chain uses TRBV6-5 and TRBJ2-3; 9 nucleotides match TRBD1. The sequencing sample was made of PBMCs or a T cell subset sorted from them (not recorded which). This clonotype originated in a man between 18 and 29 years old who had mild COVID-19 (a few samples of this study predate the infection). Cell type and time point are not known. The CDR3 here is CASSVNDRGRFTDTQYF. In nucleotides, the CDR3 is TGTGCCAGCAGTGTAAACGACAGGGGGAGGTTCACAGATACGCAGTATTTT.